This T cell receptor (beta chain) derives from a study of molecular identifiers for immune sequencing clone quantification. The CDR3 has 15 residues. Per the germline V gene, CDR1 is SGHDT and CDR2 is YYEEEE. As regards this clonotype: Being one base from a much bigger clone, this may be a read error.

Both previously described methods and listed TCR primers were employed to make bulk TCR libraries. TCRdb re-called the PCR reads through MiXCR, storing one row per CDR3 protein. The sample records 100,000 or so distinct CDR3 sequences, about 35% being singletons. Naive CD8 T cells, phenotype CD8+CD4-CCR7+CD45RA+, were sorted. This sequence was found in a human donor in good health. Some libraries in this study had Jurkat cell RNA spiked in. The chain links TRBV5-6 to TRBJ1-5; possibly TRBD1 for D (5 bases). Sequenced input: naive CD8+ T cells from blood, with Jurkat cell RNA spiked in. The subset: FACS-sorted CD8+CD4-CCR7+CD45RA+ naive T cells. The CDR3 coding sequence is TGTGCCAGCAGCTCGAGACCCACCTTGGGGCAGCCCCAGCAATTT. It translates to CASSSRPTLGQPQQF.